This T cell receptor beta chain comes out of a study of blood T cell repertoires in COVID-19. The V and J ends lost 6 bases and 4 bases, in that order; junction bases with no gene match: 11. This CDR3 comprises 19 residues. From germline, CDR1 is MNHEY and CDR2 SVGEGT. Profiled with immunoSEQ multiplex PCR; TCRdb holds only in-frame clones, not every one. The table includes more than 250,000 clones, around nine tenths detected once. This sequence was found in a woman aged 18-29 years who had recovered from COVID-19. The rearrangement uses TRBV6-2 or TRBV6-3 and TRBJ2-2; the match to TRBD2 covers 16 bases. The specimen sequenced was PBMCs or T cells enriched from blood (not recorded which). CDR3 sequence: CASSLYSGLAGGPTGELFF. CDR3 bases: TGTGCCAGCAGCCTCTACTCGGGACTAGCGGGGGGGCCCACCGGGGAGCTGTTTTTT.